This TCR beta chain was found in a study of shared T cell receptors in the human thymus. The J segment lost 9 bases and the V segment lost 5 bases, leaving 5 bases of the junction unmatched. The CDR3 covers 12 residues. Germline V gene sequence: CDR1 SGHVS, CDR2 FNYEAQ. Repertoires were generated with immunoSEQ multiplex PCR, while TCRdb's copy carries only in-frame clones and drops some. The data show hundreds of thousands of clones, with roughly 94% seen just once and approximately 0.018% held by the top ten. The sequence was obtained from a human donor. The sample taken for sequencing was thymocytes. The V call is TRBV7-6, the J call TRBJ1-1; 8 positions match TRBD1. CDR3 region: CASSPGTGQAFF. For the CDR3, the DNA is TGTGCCAGCAGCCCCGGGACAGGACAAGCTTTCTTT.